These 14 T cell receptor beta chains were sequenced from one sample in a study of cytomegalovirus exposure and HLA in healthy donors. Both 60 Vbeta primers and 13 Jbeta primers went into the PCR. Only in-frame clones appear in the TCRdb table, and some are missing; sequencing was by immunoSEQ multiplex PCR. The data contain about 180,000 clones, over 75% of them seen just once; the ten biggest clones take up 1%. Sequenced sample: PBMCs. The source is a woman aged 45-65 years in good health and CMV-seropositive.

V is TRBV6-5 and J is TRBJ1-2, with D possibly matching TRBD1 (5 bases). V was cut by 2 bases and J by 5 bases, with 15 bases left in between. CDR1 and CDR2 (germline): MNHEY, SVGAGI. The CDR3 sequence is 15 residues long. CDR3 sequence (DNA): TGTGCCAGCAGTTACCGTTGGGGCAGAGGATATGGCTACACCTTC. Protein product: CASSYRWGRGYGYTF.

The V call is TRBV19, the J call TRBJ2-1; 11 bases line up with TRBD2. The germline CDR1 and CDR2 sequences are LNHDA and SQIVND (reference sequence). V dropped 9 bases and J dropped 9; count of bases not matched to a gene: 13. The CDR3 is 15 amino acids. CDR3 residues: CASDPTSGSRGEQFF. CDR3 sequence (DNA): TGTGCCAGCGACCCTACTAGCGGGAGTAGAGGTGAGCAGTTCTTC.

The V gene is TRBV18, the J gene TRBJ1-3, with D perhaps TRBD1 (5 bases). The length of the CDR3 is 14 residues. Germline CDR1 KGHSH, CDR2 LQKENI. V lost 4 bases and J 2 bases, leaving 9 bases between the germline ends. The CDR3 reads CASSQTVPGNTIYF. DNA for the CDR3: TGTGCCAGCTCACAGACAGTCCCTGGAAACACCATATATTTT.

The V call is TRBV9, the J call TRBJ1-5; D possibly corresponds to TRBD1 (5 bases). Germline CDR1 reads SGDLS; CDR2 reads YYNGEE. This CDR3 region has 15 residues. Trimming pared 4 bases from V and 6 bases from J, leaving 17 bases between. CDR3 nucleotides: TGTGCCAGCAGCCCGGGGGGAGAGCTACGTCAGCCCCAGCATTTT. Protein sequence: CASSPGGELRQPQHF.

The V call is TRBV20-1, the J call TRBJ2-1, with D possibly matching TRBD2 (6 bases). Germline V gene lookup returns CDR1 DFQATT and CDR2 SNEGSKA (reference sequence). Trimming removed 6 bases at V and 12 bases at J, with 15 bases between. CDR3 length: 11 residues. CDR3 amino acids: CSAQLRDLQFF. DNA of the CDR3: TGCAGTGCGCAACTCCGGGACTTGCAGTTCTTC.

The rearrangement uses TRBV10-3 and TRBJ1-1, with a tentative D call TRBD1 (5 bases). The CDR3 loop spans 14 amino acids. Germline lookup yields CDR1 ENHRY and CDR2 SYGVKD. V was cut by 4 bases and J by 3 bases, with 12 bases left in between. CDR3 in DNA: TGTGCCATCAGTGCGTCGATCAGGGACACTGAAGCTTTCTTT. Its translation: CAISASIRDTEAFF.

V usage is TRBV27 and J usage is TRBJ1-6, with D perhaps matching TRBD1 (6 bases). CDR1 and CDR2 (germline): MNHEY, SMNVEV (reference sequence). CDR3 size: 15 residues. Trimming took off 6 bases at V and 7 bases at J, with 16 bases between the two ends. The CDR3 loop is CASSLNRASNSPLHF. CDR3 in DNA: TGTGCCAGCAGCCTCAACAGGGCCAGCAATTCACCCCTCCACTTT.

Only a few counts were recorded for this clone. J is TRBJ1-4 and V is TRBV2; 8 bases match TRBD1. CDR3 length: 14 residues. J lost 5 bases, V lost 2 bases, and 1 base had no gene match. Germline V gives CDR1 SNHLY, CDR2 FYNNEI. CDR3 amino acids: CASSERTGNEKLFF. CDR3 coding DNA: TGTGCCAGCAGTGAAAGGACAGGGAATGAAAAACTGTTTTTT.

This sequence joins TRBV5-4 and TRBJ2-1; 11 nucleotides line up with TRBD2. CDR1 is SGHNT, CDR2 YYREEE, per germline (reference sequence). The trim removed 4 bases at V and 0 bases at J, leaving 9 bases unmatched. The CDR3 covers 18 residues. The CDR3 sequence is CASSPGLAVPSSYNEQFF. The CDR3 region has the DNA TGTGCCAGCAGCCCGGGACTAGCGGTACCGAGCTCCTACAATGAGCAGTTCTTC.

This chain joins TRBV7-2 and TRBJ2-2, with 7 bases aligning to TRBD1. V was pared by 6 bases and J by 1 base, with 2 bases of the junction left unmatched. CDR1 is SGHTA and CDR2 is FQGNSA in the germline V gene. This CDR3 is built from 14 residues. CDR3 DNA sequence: TGTGCCAGCAGGGACAGGTTGAACACCGGGGAGCTGTTTTTT. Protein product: CASRDRLNTGELFF. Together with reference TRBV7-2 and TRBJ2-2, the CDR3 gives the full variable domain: GAGVSQSPSNKVTEKGKDVELRCDPISGHTALYWYRQSLGQGLEFLIYFQGNSAPDKSGLPSDRFSAERTGGSVSTLTIQRTQQEDSAVYLCASRDRLNTGELFFGEGSRLTVL.

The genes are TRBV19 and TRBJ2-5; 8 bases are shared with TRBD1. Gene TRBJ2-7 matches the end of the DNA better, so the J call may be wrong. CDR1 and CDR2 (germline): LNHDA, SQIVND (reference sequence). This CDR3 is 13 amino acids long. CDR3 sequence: CASSRTGNYEQYF. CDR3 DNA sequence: TGTGCCAGTAGTAGGACAGGGAACTACGAGCAGTACTTC.

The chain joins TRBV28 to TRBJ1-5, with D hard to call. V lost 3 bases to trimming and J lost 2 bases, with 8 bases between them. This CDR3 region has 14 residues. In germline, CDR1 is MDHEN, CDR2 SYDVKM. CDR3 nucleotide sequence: TGTGCCAGCAGTTTCGGGTTTGGCAATCAGCCCCAGCATTTT. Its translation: CASSFGFGNQPQHF.

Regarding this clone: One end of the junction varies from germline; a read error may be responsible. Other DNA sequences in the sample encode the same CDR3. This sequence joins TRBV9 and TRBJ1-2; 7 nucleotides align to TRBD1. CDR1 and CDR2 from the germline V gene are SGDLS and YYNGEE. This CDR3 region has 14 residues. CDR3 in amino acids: CASSVASGTDGYTF. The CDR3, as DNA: TGCGCCAGCAGCGTAGCATCCGGGACAGACGGCTACACCTTC.

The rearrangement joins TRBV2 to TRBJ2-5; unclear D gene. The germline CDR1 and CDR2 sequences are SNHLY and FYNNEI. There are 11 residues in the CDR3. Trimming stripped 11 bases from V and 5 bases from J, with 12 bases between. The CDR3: CASTVWETQYF. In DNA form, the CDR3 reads TGTGCCTCAACAGTCTGGGAGACCCAGTACTTC.